This entry concerns a single T cell receptor (beta chain). Antigen: not known. The sample belongs to a study of cytomegalovirus exposure and HLA in healthy donors. Study-wide points: Researchers reported in a later analysis that common viral pathogens appeared linked to several top clusters.

CDR1 is MNHNS, CDR2 SASEGT, per germline. V was pared by 6 bases and J by 4 bases, with 12 bases of the junction left unmatched. The length of the CDR3 is 16 residues. The PCR ran on 60 Vbeta and 13 Jbeta primers. Measured with immunoSEQ multiplex PCR; TCRdb has only the in-frame clones, and not every one. The repertoire has 150,000 to 200,000 clones, roughly 90% of them found once; the top ten carry more than 1%. Source material: PBMCs. This chain connects TRBV6-1 to TRBJ1-1, with TRBD1 identical over 9 bases. This receptor was identified in a boy between 2 and 10 years old in good health and CMV-seronegative. CDR3 in DNA: TGTGCCAGCAGAGAACCGGGACAGGGTCTCGGCACTGAAGCTTTCTTT. Its translation: CASREPGQGLGTEAFF.